This TCR beta chain was profiled in a study of T cells expressing NK-cell markers. Remarks on this clonotype: Its specificity is unknown.

Study-level findings and limits: Dominant NKG2C+ clonotypes were found to form about 1.0-7.0% of CD8+ T cells in about six donors.

Per germline, CDR1 MNHEY and CDR2 SMNVEV (reference sequence). The CDR3 contains 13 residues. TCRdb re-called the 5' RACE reads; one entry per CDR3 protein, DNA not given. The table for this sample gives 450,000 to 600,000 distinct CDR3 sequences. Sequencing input: blood T cells: a sorted CD56 or NKG2C T cell subset, CD4+ or CD8+ T cells, or bulk PBMC T cells (not recorded which). The rearrangement uses TRBV27 and TRBJ2-7; the D gene TCRdb calls, TRBD1, cannot be checked with no DNA. The receptor's source is a man between 18 and 35 years old in good health. CDR3 in amino acids: CAVGPTGSEEQYF.